The clone carrying this T cell receptor beta chain was picked up many times. The antigen is undetermined. This specimen comes from a study of T-cell reconstitution after alpha-beta-depleted transplantation in children. Study-wide results and limits: Surviving recipient cells, namely T cells and thymic progenitors, were the source of high day-60 TCRbeta diversity in some patients. From newly produced T cells came most of the T-cell counts and diversity one year after transplant.

The TCRbeta library was prepared with unique molecular identifiers. TCRdb re-called the PCR reads through MiXCR, storing one row per CDR3 protein. This repertoire shows roughly 4,000 distinct CDR3 sequences, under 15% found once; its top ten account for 25% to 35%. The V and J ends lost 6 bases and 2 bases, in that order; junction bases with no gene match: 6. Germline V gene sequence: CDR1 DFQATT, CDR2 SNEGSKA (reference sequence). This CDR3 comprises 14 residues. This TCR was recovered from a male patient between 2 and 15 years old who had a stem cell transplant for acute lymphoblastic leukemia, so the T cells may come from the graft donor. The V gene is TRBV20-1, the J gene TRBJ2-7, with 11 bases lining up with TRBD2. This specimen was PBMCs, mostly from graft donor cells, taken 60 days after TCRalphabeta/CD19-depleted stem cell transplant. CDR3: CSAPLAGGTYEQYF. CDR3 bases: TGCAGTGCCCCGCTAGCGGGGGGTACCTACGAGCAGTACTTC.